The 9 T cell receptor beta chains listed next were all sequenced from one sample in a study of technical replicates of blood from a few donors. Measured with immunoSEQ multiplex PCR; TCRdb has only the in-frame clones, and not every one. This table has 100,000 or so clones, 90% to 96% appearing once. Sequencing input: T cells isolated from PBMCs. These receptors all come from a human donor in good health.

The V call is TRBV6-1, the J call TRBJ1-5; D gene uncertain. V was trimmed by 5 bases and J by 4 bases, leaving 3 bases between them. Per germline, CDR1 MNHNS and CDR2 SASEGT. CDR3 length equals 11 residues. Here the CDR3 reads CASSLNQPQHF. As DNA, the CDR3 is TGTGCCAGCAGTTTAAATCAGCCCCAGCATTTT.

This clone turned up a few times. The chain joins TRBV5-6 to TRBJ1-1, with D unresolved. Germline values: CDR1 SGHDT, CDR2 YYEEEE. V was shortened by 4 bases and J by 1 base, with 2 bases between the two germline ends. The CDR3 is made up of 11 amino acids. This chain's CDR3 is CASSRNTEAFF. The DNA for the CDR3 is TGTGCCAGCAGCCGGAACACTGAAGCTTTCTTT.

The chain links TRBV5-5 to TRBJ2-1, with a possible D match to TRBD2 (5 bases). V shed 0 bases and J shed 8 bases, with 9 bases lying between them. The CDR3 totals 13 residues. Germline V gives CDR1 SGHKS, CDR2 YYEKEE (reference sequence). The CDR3 nucleotides are TGTGCCAGCAGCTTGGGCGCCGGGGATGAGCAGTTCTTC. Translation: CASSLGAGDEQFF.

The chain is built from TRBV9 and TRBJ2-3; 14 bases line up with TRBD2. This CDR3 spans 17 amino acids. The germline gives CDR1 SGDLS, CDR2 YYNGEE. J lost 4 bases, V lost 0 bases, and 4 bases had no gene match. The CDR3 DNA sequence: TGTGCCAGCAGCGTAGGACTAGCGGGAGGGAGCGCAGATACGCAGTATTTT. This sequence encodes CASSVGLAGGSADTQYF.

CDR3 coding DNA: TGCGCCAGCAGCCCGACAGGGTTGGTCGCCACAGATACGCAGTATTTT. Translating gives CASSPTGLVATDTQYF. V gene TRBV5-1 combines with J gene TRBJ2-3, with TRBD1 identical over 7 bases. The germline V gene encodes CDR1 SGHRS and CDR2 YFSETQ. V was clipped by 4 bases and J by 2 bases; unmatched bases: 10. The CDR3 totals 16 residues.

CDR3 DNA sequence: TGCAGCGATGCGGGCGGCTATGGCTACACCTTC. Translating it yields CSDAGGYGYTF. The chain combines TRBV29-1 with TRBJ1-2; D call uncertain. V was cut by 7 bases and J by 4 bases, with 10 bases left in between. The CDR3 is 11 amino acids. Per germline, CDR1 SQVTM and CDR2 ANQGSEA.

A remark on this clone: One junction end does not reproduce the germline sequence, and a read error may be involved. The rearrangement joins TRBV5-4 to TRBJ2-1, with 8 bases lining up with TRBD1. CDR1 and CDR2 (germline): SGHNT, YYREEE (reference sequence). The CDR3 length is 13 residues. The CDR3 protein is CASSLDRANEQFF. CDR3 DNA: TGTGCCAGCAGTTTGGACAGGGCCAATGAGCAGTTCTTC.

This rearrangement joins TRBV7-5 to TRBJ1-5. TRBV7-5 is termed a pseudogene. The CDR3 runs 16 residues. The CDR3 reads CVRSRHGLNSNQPQHF. The CDR3 coding sequence is TGTGTCAGAAGCCGCCACGGTCTAAATAGCAATCAGCCCCAGCATTTT.

J is TRBJ2-1 and V is TRBV19; D is uncertain. Germline lookup yields CDR1 LNHDA and CDR2 SQIVND (reference sequence). The CDR3 is 15 amino acids. V was trimmed by 6 bases and J by 0 bases, leaving 12 bases between them. The CDR3 DNA reads as TGTGCCAGTAGACGCACTGAGCTCTCCTACAATGAGCAGTTCTTC. Translating gives CASRRTELSYNEQFF. Full variable domain (remainder filled in from reference TRBV19 and TRBJ2-1): DGGITQSPKYLFRKEGQNVTLSCEQNLNHDAMYWYRQDPGQGLRLIYYSQIVNDFQKGDIAEGYSVSREKKESFPLTVTSAQKNPTAFYLCASRRTELSYNEQFFGPGTRLTVL.